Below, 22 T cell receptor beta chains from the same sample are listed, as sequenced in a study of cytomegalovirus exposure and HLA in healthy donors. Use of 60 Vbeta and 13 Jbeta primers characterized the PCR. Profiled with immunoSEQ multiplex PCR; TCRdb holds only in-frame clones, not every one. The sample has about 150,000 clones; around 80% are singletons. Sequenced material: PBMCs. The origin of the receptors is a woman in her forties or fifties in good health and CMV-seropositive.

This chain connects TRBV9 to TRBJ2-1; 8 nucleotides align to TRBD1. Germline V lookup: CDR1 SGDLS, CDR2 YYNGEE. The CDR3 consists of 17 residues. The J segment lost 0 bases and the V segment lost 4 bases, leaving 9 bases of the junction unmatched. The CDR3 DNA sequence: TGTGCCAGCAGCTCCCGGACAGGGATGCTCTCCTACAATGAGCAGTTCTTC. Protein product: CASSSRTGMLSYNEQFF.

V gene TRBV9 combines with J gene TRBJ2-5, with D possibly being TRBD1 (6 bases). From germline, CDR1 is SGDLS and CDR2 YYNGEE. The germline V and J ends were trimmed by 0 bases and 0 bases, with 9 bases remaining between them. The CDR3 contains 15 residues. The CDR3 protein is CASSVGTVNQETQYF. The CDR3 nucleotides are TGTGCCAGCAGCGTAGGGACAGTCAACCAAGAGACCCAGTACTTC.

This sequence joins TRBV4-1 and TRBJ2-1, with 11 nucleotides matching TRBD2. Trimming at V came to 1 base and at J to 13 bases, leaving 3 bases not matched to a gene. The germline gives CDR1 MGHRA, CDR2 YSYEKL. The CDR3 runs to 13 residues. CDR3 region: CASSQVSGGVQFF. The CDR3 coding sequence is TGCGCCAGCAGCCAAGTTAGCGGGGGGGTACAGTTCTTC.

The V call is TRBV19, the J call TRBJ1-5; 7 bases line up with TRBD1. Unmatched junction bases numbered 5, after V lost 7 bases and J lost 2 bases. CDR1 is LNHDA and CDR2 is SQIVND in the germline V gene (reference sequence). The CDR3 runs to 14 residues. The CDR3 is CASTDDRGNQPQHF. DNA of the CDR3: TGTGCCAGTACCGACGACAGGGGCAATCAGCCCCAGCATTTT.

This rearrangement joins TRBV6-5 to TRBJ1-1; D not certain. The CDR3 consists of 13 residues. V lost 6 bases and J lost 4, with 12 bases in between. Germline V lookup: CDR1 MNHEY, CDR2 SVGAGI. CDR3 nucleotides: TGTGCCAGCAGGGGCAGGTTTGGCACTGAAGCTTTCTTT. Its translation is CASRGRFGTEAFF.

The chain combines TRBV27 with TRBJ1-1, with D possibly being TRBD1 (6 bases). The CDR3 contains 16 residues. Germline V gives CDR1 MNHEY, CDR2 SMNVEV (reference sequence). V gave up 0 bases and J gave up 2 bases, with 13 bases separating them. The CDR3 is CASSLSWTAINTEAFF. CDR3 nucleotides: TGTGCCAGCAGTTTATCTTGGACAGCTATTAACACTGAAGCTTTCTTT.

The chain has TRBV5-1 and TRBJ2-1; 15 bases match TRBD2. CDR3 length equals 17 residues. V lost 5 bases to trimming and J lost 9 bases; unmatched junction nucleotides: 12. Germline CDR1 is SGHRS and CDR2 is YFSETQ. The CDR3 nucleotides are TGCGCCAGCAGTCCTGGGACTAGCGGGGGGTTTCGTAGTGAGCAGTTCTTC. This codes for CASSPGTSGGFRSEQFF.

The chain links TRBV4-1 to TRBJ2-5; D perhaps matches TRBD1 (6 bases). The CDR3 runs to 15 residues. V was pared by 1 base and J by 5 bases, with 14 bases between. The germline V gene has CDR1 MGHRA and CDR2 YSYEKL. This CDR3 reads CASSQVWGRLETQYF. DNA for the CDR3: TGCGCCAGCAGCCAAGTCTGGGGGCGACTGGAGACCCAGTACTTC.

The CDR3 protein is CASSEAPYSYGYTF. The CDR3 DNA sequence: TGTGCCAGCAGTGAAGCGCCTTATAGTTATGGCTACACCTTC. The chain combines TRBV6-1 with TRBJ1-2; D not certain. V was trimmed by 0 bases and J by 5 bases, leaving 10 bases between them. Germline CDR1 reads MNHNS; CDR2 reads SASEGT. The CDR3 runs to 14 residues.

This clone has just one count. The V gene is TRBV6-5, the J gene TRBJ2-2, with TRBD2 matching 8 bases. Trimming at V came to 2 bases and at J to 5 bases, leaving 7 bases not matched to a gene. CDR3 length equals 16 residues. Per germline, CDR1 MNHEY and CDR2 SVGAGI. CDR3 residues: CASSYGAPGGTGELFF. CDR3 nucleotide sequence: TGTGCCAGCAGTTACGGGGCCCCGGGGGGGACCGGGGAGCTGTTTTTT.

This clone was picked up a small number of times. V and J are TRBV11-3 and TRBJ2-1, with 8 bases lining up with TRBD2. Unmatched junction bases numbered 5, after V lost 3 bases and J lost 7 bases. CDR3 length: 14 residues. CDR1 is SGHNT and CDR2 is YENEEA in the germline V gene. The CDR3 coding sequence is TGTGCCAGCAGCTTTACGGGGGGGCTAAATGAGCAGTTCTTC. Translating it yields CASSFTGGLNEQFF.

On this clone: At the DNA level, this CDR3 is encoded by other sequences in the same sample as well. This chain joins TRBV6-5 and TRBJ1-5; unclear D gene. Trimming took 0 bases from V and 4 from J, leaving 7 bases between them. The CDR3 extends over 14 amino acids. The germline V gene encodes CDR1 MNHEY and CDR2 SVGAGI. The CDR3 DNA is TGTGCCAGCAGTTACTCATCCGGTAATCAGCCCCAGCATTTT. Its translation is CASSYSSGNQPQHF.

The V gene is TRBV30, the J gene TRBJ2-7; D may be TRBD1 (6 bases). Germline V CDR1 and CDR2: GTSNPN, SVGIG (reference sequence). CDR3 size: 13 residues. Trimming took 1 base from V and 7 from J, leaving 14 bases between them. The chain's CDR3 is CAWSGRGYGEQYF. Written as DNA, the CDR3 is TGTGCCTGGAGTGGCAGGGGCTATGGGGAGCAGTACTTC.

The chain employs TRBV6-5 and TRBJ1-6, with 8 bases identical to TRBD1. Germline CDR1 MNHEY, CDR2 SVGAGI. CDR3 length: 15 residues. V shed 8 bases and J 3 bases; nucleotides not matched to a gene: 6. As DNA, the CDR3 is TGTGCCAGCGATGCAGGGGGCCTCTATAATTCACCCCTCCACTTT. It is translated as CASDAGGLYNSPLHF.

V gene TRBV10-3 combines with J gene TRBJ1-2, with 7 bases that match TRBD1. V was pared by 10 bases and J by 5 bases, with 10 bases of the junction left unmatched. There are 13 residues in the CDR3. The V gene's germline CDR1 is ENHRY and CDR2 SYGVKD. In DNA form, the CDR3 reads TGTGCCACCCAACAGGGGAGCGCTTATGGCTACACCTTC. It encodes CATQQGSAYGYTF.

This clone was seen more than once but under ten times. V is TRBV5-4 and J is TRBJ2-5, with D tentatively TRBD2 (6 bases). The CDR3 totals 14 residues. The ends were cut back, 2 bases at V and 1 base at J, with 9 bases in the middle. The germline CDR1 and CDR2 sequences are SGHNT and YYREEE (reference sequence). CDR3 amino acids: CASSFTGGQETQYF. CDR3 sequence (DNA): TGTGCCAGCAGCTTTACCGGGGGCCAAGAGACCCAGTACTTC.

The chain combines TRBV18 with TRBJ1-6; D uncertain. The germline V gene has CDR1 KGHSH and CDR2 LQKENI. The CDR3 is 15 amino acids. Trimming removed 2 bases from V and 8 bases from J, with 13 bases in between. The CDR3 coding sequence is TGTGCCAGCTCACCAAGCCGGGGTGCCGATTCACCCCTCCACTTT. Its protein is CASSPSRGADSPLHF. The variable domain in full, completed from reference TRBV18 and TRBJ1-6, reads NAGVMQNPRHLVRRRGQEARLRCSPMKGHSHVYWYRQLPEEGLKFMVYLQKENIIDESGMPKERFSAEFPKEGPSILRIQQVVRGDSAAYFCASSPSRGADSPLHFGNGTRLTVT.

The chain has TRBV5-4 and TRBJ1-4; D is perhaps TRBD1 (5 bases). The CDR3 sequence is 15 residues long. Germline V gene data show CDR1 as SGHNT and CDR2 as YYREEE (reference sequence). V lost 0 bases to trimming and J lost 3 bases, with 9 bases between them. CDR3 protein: CASSLGQRANEKLFF. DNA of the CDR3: TGTGCCAGCAGCTTGGGACAGAGAGCTAATGAAAAACTGTTTTTT.

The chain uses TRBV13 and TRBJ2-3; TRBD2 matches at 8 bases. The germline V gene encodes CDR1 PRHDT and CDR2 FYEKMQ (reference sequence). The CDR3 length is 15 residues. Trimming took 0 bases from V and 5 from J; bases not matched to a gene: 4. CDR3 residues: CASSLGPSGGDTQYF. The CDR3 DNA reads TGTGCCAGCAGCTTAGGCCCCAGCGGGGGAGATACGCAGTATTTT.

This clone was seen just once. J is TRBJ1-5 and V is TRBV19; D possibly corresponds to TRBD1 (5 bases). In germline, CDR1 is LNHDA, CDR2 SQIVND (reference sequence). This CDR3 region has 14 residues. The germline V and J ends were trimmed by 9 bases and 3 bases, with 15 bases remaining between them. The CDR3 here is CASQKGDFNQPQHF. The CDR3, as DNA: TGTGCCAGCCAAAAAGGGGATTTCAATCAGCCCCAGCATTTT.

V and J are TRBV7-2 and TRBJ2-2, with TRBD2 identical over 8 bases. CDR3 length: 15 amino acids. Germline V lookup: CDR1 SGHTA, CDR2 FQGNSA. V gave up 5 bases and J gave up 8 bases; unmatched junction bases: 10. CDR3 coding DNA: TGTGCCAGCAGCCCAATAGGGACTAGTCGGGGGGAGCTGTTTTTT. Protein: CASSPIGTSRGELFF.

The CDR3 DNA is TGCAGCGTTGAGCGGACAGGGAGGGGTGGCTACACCTTC. Its translation is CSVERTGRGGYTF. V and J are TRBV29-1 and TRBJ1-2; 8 positions match TRBD1. The V gene end was trimmed by 3 bases and the J gene end by 7 bases; junction bases not matched to a gene: 7. The CDR3 extends over 13 amino acids. Per germline, CDR1 SQVTM and CDR2 ANQGSEA.